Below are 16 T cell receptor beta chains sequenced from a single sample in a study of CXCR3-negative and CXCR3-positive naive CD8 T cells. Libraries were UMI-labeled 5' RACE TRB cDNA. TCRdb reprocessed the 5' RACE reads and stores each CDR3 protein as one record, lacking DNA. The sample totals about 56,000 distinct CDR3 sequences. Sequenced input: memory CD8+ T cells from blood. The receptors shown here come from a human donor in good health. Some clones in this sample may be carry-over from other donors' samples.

The CDR3 here is CASSYGAGQSYEQYF. This sequence joins TRBV6-2 or TRBV6-3 and TRBJ2-7; the TCRdb D gene call, TRBD1, has no DNA to confirm it. There are 15 residues in the CDR3. Germline V gene sequence: CDR1 MNHEY, CDR2 SVGEGT.

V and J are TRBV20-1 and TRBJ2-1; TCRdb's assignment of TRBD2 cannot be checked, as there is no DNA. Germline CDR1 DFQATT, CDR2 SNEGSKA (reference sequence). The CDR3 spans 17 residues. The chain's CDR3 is CSARVVGLAGPYNEQFF.

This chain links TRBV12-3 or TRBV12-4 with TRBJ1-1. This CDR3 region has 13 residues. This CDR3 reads CASKHGANTEAFF.

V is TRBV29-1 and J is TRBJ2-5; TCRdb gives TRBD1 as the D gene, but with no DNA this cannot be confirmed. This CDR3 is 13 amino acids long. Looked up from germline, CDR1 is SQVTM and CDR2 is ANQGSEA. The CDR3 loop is CSVLQGAEETQYF.

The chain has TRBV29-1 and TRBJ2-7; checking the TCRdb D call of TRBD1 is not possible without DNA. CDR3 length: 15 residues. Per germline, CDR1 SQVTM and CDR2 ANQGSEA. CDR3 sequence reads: CSVNGQGTMSYEQYF.

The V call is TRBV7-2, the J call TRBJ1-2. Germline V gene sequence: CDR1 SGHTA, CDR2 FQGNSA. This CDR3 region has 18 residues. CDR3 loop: CASSLPGRGVDANYGYTF. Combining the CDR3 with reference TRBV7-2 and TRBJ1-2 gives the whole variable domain GAGVSQSPSNKVTEKGKDVELRCDPISGHTALYWYRQSLGQGLEFLIYFQGNSAPDKSGLPSDRFSAERTGGSVSTLTIQRTQQEDSAVYLCASSLPGRGVDANYGYTFGSGTRLTVV.

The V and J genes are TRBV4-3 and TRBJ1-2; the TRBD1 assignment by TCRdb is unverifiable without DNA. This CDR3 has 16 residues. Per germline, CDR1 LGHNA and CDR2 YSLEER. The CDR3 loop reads CASSQASTGAIYGYTF.

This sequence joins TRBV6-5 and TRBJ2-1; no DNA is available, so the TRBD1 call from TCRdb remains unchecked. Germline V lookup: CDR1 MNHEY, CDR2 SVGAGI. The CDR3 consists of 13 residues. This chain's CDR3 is CASSKTGINEQFF.

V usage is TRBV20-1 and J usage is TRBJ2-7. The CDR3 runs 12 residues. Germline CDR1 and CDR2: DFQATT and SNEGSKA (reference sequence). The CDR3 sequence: CSARGWGYEQYF.

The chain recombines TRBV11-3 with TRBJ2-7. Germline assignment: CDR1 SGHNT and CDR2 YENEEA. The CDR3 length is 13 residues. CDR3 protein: CASSPGSSYEQYF. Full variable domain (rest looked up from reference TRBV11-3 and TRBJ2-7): EAGVVQSPRYKIIEKKQPVAFWCNPISGHNTLYWYLQNLGQGPELLIRYENEEAVDDSQLPKDRFSAERLKGVDSTLKIQPAELGDSAVYLCASSPGSSYEQYFGPGTRLTVT.

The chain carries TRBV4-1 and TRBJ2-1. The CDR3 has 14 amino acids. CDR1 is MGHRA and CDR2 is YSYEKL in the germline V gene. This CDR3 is CASSQDRGNNEQFF.

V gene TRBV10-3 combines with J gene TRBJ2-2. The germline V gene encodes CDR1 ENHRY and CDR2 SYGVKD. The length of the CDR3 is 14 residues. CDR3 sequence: CATRDSSNTGELFF.

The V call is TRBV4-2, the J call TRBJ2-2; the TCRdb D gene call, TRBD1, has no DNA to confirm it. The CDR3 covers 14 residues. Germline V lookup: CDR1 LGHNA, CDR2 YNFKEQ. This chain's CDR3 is CASHRAANTGELFF.

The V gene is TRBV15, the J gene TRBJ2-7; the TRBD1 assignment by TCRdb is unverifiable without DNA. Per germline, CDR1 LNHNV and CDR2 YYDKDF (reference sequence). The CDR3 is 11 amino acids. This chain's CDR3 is CASSSGHEQYF.

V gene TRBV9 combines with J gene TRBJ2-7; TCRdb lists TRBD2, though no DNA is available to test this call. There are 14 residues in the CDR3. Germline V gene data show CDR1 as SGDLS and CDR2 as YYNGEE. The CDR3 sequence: CASSGKSGAWEQYF.

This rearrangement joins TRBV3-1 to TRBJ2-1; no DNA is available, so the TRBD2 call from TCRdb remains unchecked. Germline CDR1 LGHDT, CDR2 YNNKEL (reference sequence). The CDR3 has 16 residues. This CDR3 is CASSQVAAVSYNEQFF.